This T cell receptor (beta chain) was found in a study of blood T cell repertoires in COVID-19. In the study overall: There were acute and convalescent COVID-19 samples, and they came from the United States, Italy and Spain.

Method: immunoSEQ multiplex PCR; TCRdb's copy keeps in-frame clones and lacks some. Of 450,000 or so clones listed, 70% to 90% are singletons. This CDR3 is 19 amino acids long. Sequenced input: peripheral blood. The receptor was isolated from a young man with COVID-19, enrolled during active disease. J is TRBJ2-1 and V is TRBV21-1; TRBD2 is the table's D call and was not checked against the DNA. TRBV21-1 has pseudogene status. DNA of the CDR3: TGTGCCAGCAGCCCCCCGAGGTTGCGGGAGGGACCCCCTTACAATGAGCAGTTCTTC. Its protein product is CASSPPRLREGPPYNEQFF.